One sample yielded the 7 T cell receptor beta chains listed below, sequenced in a study of T cells in Graves' hyperthyroidism and ophthalmopathy (dated by TCRdb to about 2019). Library prep was done by multiplex PCR. Sequencing was performed on an Illumina HiSeq 2000. The TCR beta CDR3 regions were amplified from RNA transcripts. The TCR CDR3 was subjected to a first round of RT-PCR using the HTBI primer set and the Qiagen OneStep RT-PCR kit. TCRdb reprocessed the public reads (quality trimming at Q25 with fastp, clone calling with MiXCR) and kept in-frame beta chains. Duplicate CDR3 protein sequences are folded into a single record with the most common DNA and genes. Across this sample there are about 300,000 distinct CDR3 sequences, with less than 20% seen only once. The ten largest clones add up to under 40% of the sample. Material for sequencing was blood. Receptors originate from a man aged 45-65 years with Graves' ophthalmopathy.

In its sample, this clonotype was seen a few times. V and J are TRBV29-1 and TRBJ1-2, with D possibly matching TRBD1 (5 bases). This CDR3 has 11 amino acids. CDR1 SQVTM and CDR2 ANQGSEA come from the germline V gene. With 7 bases removed from V and 5 bases from J, the gap between germline ends came to 11 bases. The CDR3 nucleotides read TGCAGCGCTCACAGGCAGTATGGCTACACCTTC. Translating gives CSAHRQYGYTF. Supplemented by reference TRBV29-1 and TRBJ1-2, the full variable domain reads SAVISQKPSRDICQRGTSLTIQCQVDSQVTMMFWYRQQPGQSLTLIATANQGSEATYESGFVIDKFPISRPNLTFSTLTVSNMSPEDSSIYLCSAHRQYGYTFGSGTRLTVV.

This clonotype has a count of ten or more. The rearrangement links TRBV20-1 to TRBJ1-1; D is uncertain. The CDR3 extends over 15 amino acids. Trimming shortened V by 2 bases and J by 4 bases, and 17 bases separated the two germline ends. CDR1 DFQATT and CDR2 SNEGSKA come from the germline V gene (reference sequence). The CDR3 loop reads CSARLFGGLSTEAFF. The CDR3 region has the DNA TGCAGTGCTAGACTATTTGGAGGGTTGAGCACTGAAGCTTTCTTT.

The DNA of the CDR3 is TGCGCCAGCAGCCTCCCTTTAGACCCCCGGAGCTCCTACAATGAGCAGTTCTTC. Translating it yields CASSLPLDPRSSYNEQFF. J is TRBJ2-1 and V is TRBV4-1; D is undetermined. V lost 4 bases, J lost 0 bases, and 19 bases lay in between. The CDR3 is 18 amino acids. Germline CDR1 MGHRA, CDR2 YSYEKL.

DNA of the CDR3: TGTGCCACCAGTGACCGGACCGGGACAGGGGTGCAGTACTTC. Translation: CATSDRTGTGVQYF. The chain links TRBV24-1 to TRBJ2-7, with TRBD1 identical over 10 bases. Losses at the gene ends were 4 bases for V and 9 bases for J; bases not matched to a gene: 8. This CDR3 has 14 amino acids. Germline CDR1 KGHDR, CDR2 SFDVKD.

This clonotype was found many times. The J gene is TRBJ2-7, the V gene TRBV11-1; 10 nucleotides agree with TRBD2. Losses at the gene ends were 5 bases for V and 5 bases for J; bases not matched to a gene: 6. Germline CDR1 is SGHAT and CDR2 is FQDESV (reference sequence). CDR3 length equals 14 residues. For the CDR3, the DNA is TGTGCCAGCAGCCGGACTAGCGGCCCTCACGAGCAGTACTTC. Residues: CASSRTSGPHEQYF.

J is TRBJ2-1 and V is TRBV29-1, with D perhaps TRBD1 (9 bases). Germline values: CDR1 SQVTM, CDR2 ANQGSEA. The CDR3 is 18 amino acids. The ends were cut back, 5 bases at V and 0 bases at J, with 23 bases in the middle. The CDR3 loop is CSVSSTGGSGSSYNEQFF. Written as DNA, the CDR3 is TGCAGCGTTTCTTCGACAGGGGGAAGCGGGAGCTCCTACAATGAGCAGTTCTTC.

This clonotype was counted between two and nine times. The chain employs TRBV7-9 and TRBJ1-1, with D possibly being TRBD1 (6 bases). V was shortened by 3 bases and J by 4 bases, with 12 bases between the two germline ends. The CDR3 runs to 14 residues. CDR1 is SEHNR, CDR2 FQNEAQ, per germline (reference sequence). CDR3 loop: CASSFLTGSTEAFF. The CDR3, as DNA: TGTGCCAGCAGCTTTCTGACAGGATCCACTGAAGCTTTCTTT. The full variable domain, rest sourced from reference TRBV7-9 and TRBJ1-1, is DTGVSQNPRHKITKRGQNVTFRCDPISEHNRLYWYRQTLGQGPEFLTYFQNEAQLEKSRLLSDRFSAERPKGSFSTLEIQRTEQGDSAMYLCASSFLTGSTEAFFGQGTRLTVV.